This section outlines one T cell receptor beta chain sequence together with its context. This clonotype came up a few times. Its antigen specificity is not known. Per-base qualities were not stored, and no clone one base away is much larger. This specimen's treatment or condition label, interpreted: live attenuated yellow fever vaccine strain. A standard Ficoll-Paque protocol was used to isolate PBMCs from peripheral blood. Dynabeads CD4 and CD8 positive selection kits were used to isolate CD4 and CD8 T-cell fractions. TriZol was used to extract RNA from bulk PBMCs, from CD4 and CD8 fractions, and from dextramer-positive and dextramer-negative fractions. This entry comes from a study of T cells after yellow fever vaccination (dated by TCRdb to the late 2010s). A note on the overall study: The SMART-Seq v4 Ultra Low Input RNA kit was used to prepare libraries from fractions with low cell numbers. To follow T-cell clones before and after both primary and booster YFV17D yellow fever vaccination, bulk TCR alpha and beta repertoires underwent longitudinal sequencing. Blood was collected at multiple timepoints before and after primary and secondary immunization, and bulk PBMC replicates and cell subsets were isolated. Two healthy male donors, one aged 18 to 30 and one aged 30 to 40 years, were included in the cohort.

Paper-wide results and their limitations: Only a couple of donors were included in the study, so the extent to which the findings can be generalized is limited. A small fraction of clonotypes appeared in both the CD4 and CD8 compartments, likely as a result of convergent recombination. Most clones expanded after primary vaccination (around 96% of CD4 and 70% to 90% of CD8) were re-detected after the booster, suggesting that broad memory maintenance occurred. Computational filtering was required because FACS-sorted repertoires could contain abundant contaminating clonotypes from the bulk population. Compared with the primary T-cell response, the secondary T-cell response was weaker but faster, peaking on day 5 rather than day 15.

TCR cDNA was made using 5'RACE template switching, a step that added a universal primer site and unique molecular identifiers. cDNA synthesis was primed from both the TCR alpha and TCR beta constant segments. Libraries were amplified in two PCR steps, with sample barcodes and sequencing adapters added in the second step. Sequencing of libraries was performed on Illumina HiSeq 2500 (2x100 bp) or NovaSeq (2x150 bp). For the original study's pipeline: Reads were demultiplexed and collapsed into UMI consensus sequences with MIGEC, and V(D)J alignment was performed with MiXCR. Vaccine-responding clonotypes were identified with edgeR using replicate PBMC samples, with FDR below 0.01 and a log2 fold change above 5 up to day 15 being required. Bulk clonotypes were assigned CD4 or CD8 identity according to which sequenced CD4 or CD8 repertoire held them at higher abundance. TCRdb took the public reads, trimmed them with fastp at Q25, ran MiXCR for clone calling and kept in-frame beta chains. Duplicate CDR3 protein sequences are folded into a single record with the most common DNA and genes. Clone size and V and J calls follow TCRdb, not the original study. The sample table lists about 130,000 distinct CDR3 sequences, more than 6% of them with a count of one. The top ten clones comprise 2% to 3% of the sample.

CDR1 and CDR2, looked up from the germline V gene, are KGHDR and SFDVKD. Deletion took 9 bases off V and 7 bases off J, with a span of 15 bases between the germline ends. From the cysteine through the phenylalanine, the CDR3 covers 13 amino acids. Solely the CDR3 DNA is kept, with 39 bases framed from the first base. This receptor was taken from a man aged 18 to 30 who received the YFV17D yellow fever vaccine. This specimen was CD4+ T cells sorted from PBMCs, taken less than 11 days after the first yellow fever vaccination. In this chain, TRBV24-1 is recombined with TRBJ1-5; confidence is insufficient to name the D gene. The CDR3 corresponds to CATSGMEAQPQHF. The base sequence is TGTGCCACCTCGGGTATGGAGGCACAGCCCCAGCATTTT.